What follows are 27 T cell receptor beta chains derived from one specimen sequenced in a study of CD8 T cells in ankylosing spondylitis (TCRdb year 2017). Results the study describes overall, beyond this receptor: Blood from ankylosing spondylitis patients appeared to be characterized by a TCR beta motif composed of eight or nine highly homologous amino acid variants.

These TCRs are of unknown antigen specificity. The library was produced with 5' RACE. Sequenced on an Illumina HiSeq 2500. Using fastp at Q25 and MiXCR, TCRdb reprocessed the public reads and kept productive beta chains. Merged by CDR3 protein, the rows form single entries marked with the most common genes and DNA. The sample yields 500,000 or so distinct CDR3 sequences; over 4% were counted once. The ten largest clones represent approximately 4% of the sample. The sequenced material came from blood, either unsorted or a sorted T cell fraction (not recorded which). All receptors come from a male donor with ankylosing spondylitis.

This clonotype was counted at least ten times. The chain has TRBV10-3 and TRBJ2-7; D may be TRBD1 (6 bases). The CDR3 loop spans 14 amino acids. The V gene's germline CDR1 is ENHRY and CDR2 SYGVKD. Trimming shortened V by 11 bases and J by 4 bases, and 21 bases separated the two germline ends. Here the CDR3 reads CASGEGVPQYEQYF. The CDR3 region has the DNA TGTGCCTCAGGAGAGGGGGTTCCCCAATACGAGCAGTACTTC.

This clonotype was observed a handful of times. The rearrangement links TRBV4-1 to TRBJ2-3; possibly TRBD2 for D (6 bases). From germline, CDR1 is MGHRA and CDR2 YSYEKL. The germline V and J ends were trimmed by 1 base and 4 bases, with 15 bases remaining between them. The CDR3 has 16 residues. The CDR3 reads CASSQGSLASADTQYF. The DNA of the CDR3 is TGCGCCAGCAGCCAAGGGTCACTAGCATCGGCAGATACGCAGTATTTT.

This clonotype was picked up many times. The chain carries TRBV10-3 and TRBJ1-6; TRBD1 might be the D (5 bases). The CDR3 spans 14 residues. Germline V gene sequence: CDR1 ENHRY, CDR2 SYGVKD. V was pared by 7 bases and J by 5 bases, with 12 bases between. DNA of the CDR3: TGTGCCATCAAAGCAGGACAAGATAATTCACCCCTCCACTTT. Its translation: CAIKAGQDNSPLHF.

This clonotype appeared once. The chain is built from TRBV4-3 and TRBJ2-7; D is uncertain. Germline CDR1 reads LGHNA; CDR2 reads YSLEER. The CDR3 runs to 18 residues. V lost 0 bases, J lost 3 bases, and 21 bases lay in between. The CDR3 DNA reads TGCGCCAGCAGCCAAGAAATAAAGAAGGACGGAGCCTACTACGAGCAGTACTTC. Protein sequence: CASSQEIKKDGAYYEQYF.

This clonotype appeared many times. The chain recombines TRBV7-8 with TRBJ2-2, with TRBD1 matching over 10 bases. V lost 5 bases and J lost 5; bases outside the gene matches: 5. The CDR3 has 15 residues. CDR1 is SGHVS and CDR2 is FQNEAQ in the germline V gene. This CDR3 reads CASSQWTGGTGELFF. For the CDR3, the DNA is TGTGCCAGCAGCCAGTGGACAGGGGGAACCGGGGAGCTGTTTTTT.

This chain joins TRBV10-3 and TRBJ1-5, with D hard to call. The germline CDR1 and CDR2 sequences are ENHRY and SYGVKD. The V gene lost 7 bases and the J gene lost 7 bases, with 14 bases spanning the gap. The CDR3 spans 13 residues. The CDR3 DNA follows: TGTGCCATCACCCCTGGGGAGGGACAGCCCCAGCATTTT. Translated, it gives CAITPGEGQPQHF.

This clonotype was counted a few times. The rearrangement uses TRBV6-2 or TRBV6-3 and TRBJ1-5, with TRBD1 identical over 7 bases. This CDR3 contains 12 residues. Trimming at V came to 6 bases and at J to 11 bases, leaving 7 bases not matched to a gene. Germline V gene sequence: CDR1 MNHEY, CDR2 SVGEGT. CDR3 nucleotide sequence: TGTGCCAGCAGCCAACCGGGACAGTCCCAGCATTTT. It translates to CASSQPGQSQHF.

This clonotype was detected many times. V usage is TRBV11-2 and J usage is TRBJ2-3; D gene unclear. The CDR3 is 15 residues long. Germline CDR1 and CDR2: SGHAT and FQNNGV. Trimming took 1 base from V and 3 from J, leaving 11 bases between them. The CDR3 DNA reads as TGTGCCAGCAGCTTAGGTGTGGTAGTAACAGATACGCAGTATTTT. Protein product: CASSLGVVVTDTQYF.

This chain connects TRBV19 to TRBJ1-1; TRBD1 matches 10 bases. Germline CDR1 and CDR2: LNHDA and SQIVND (reference sequence). This CDR3 spans 14 amino acids. The V and J ends lost 9 bases and 0 bases, in that order; junction bases with no gene match: 4. In nucleotides, the CDR3 is TGTGCCAGCGGGACAGGGGTCATGAACACTGAAGCTTTCTTT. As protein: CASGTGVMNTEAFF.

This clonotype occurred many times. The chain couples TRBV6-5 to TRBJ1-1; possible D gene TRBD1, 6 bases. Germline V gene lookup returns CDR1 MNHEY and CDR2 SVGAGI. The CDR3 consists of 18 residues. V lost 0 bases, J lost 0 bases, and 17 bases lay in between. The CDR3 here is CASSYSSRWQGLNTEAFF. Written as DNA, the CDR3 is TGTGCCAGCAGTTACTCGAGCCGTTGGCAGGGGTTGAACACTGAAGCTTTCTTT.

This clonotype showed up many times. The gene calls are TRBV5-5 and TRBJ2-3; 8 bases are shared with TRBD1. CDR3 length: 14 amino acids. Looked up from germline, CDR1 is SGHKS and CDR2 is YYEKEE (reference sequence). The trim removed 7 bases at V and 4 bases at J, leaving 8 bases unmatched. The CDR3 here is CASSDRVGSDTQYF. The CDR3 DNA sequence: TGTGCCAGCTCGGACAGGGTGGGATCAGATACGCAGTATTTT.

This clonotype showed up many times. The genes are TRBV20-1 and TRBJ1-1, with 9 positions matching TRBD1. In germline, CDR1 is DFQATT, CDR2 SNEGSKA (reference sequence). The CDR3 contains 14 residues. Unmatched junction bases numbered 2, after V lost 0 bases and J lost 3 bases. The CDR3 bases are TGCAGTGCTAGAGACGGGACAGGGTACACTGAAGCTTTCTTT. Residues: CSARDGTGYTEAFF.

This clonotype has at least ten counts. The V gene is TRBV10-1, the J gene TRBJ2-7, with 9 bases lining up with TRBD1. V lost 3 bases and J lost 4; bases outside the gene matches: 7. The CDR3 length is 15 residues. The germline V gene encodes CDR1 WNHNN and CDR2 SYGVQD (reference sequence). The CDR3 DNA is TGCGCCAGCAGTGAATCCGGGACAGGGAATTACGAGCAGTACTTC. It translates to CASSESGTGNYEQYF.

This clonotype has a handful of counts. The gene calls are TRBV5-1 and TRBJ1-2; D gene uncertain. The CDR3 is made up of 15 amino acids. Trimming stripped 2 bases from V and 4 bases from J, with 15 bases between. Germline CDR1 reads SGHRS; CDR2 reads YFSETQ. The CDR3 nucleotides read TGCGCCAGCAGCTTAGCGGCCTCCAGAGGCTATGGCTACACCTTC. Translated, it gives CASSLAASRGYGYTF.

This clonotype occurred many times. The chain uses TRBV7-6 and TRBJ1-5; a weak D match, TRBD1 (6 bases). The CDR3 contains 17 residues. Per germline, CDR1 SGHVS and CDR2 FNYEAQ. V lost 2 bases and J lost 1, with 15 bases in between. In nucleotides, the CDR3 is TGTGCCAGCAGCTTATGGGCCAGGGGTCTGAGCAATCAGCCCCAGCATTTT. It yields the protein CASSLWARGLSNQPQHF.

This clonotype was observed many times. This chain joins TRBV10-3 and TRBJ2-7; D ambiguous. CDR3 size: 11 residues. The V end was cut by 0 bases, the J end by 5 bases, with 2 bases between. Germline V gene sequence: CDR1 ENHRY, CDR2 SYGVKD. The CDR3 DNA is TGTGCCATCAGTGAGTCTCACGAGCAGTACTTC. This sequence encodes CAISESHEQYF.

This clonotype was seen repeatedly, ten times or more. The V call is TRBV4-3, the J call TRBJ2-1, with 15 bases lining up with TRBD2. This CDR3 region has 17 residues. V lost 0 bases and J lost 6; bases outside the gene matches: 3. Germline CDR1 and CDR2: LGHNA and YSLEER. In DNA form, the CDR3 reads TGCGCCAGCAGCCAAGATTGGGGACTAGCGGGAGGCAATGAGCAGTTCTTC. This codes for CASSQDWGLAGGNEQFF.

The chain joins TRBV4-3 to TRBJ2-3; D is uncertain. Germline CDR1 and CDR2: LGHNA and YSLEER. Trimming removed 2 bases at V and 2 bases at J, with 2 bases between. CDR3 length: 12 amino acids. The CDR3 nucleotides read TGCGCCAGCAGCCAATTCACAGATACGCAGTATTTT. Its translation: CASSQFTDTQYF.

In this sample, this clonotype turned up many times. The gene calls are TRBV12-3 or TRBV12-4 and TRBJ1-6; the D is unclear. The V and J ends lost 0 bases and 9 bases respectively, with 15 bases between them. The CDR3 has 16 amino acids. This chain's CDR3 is CASSLASEGWSSPLHF. DNA for the CDR3: TGTGCCAGCAGTTTAGCGTCCGAAGGCTGGAGTTCACCCCTCCACTTT.

This clonotype has only a few counts. V usage is TRBV4-1 and J usage is TRBJ2-1; perhaps TRBD2 as D (6 bases). Between the trimmed V and J ends, which lost 0 bases and 0 bases, there was a span of 12 bases. Germline CDR1 reads MGHRA; CDR2 reads YSYEKL. This CDR3 region has 17 residues. Written as DNA, the CDR3 is TGCGCCAGCAGCCAAGATGTGGGAGGATTCTCCTACAATGAGCAGTTCTTC. Protein product: CASSQDVGGFSYNEQFF.

In its sample, this clonotype was seen many times. The rearrangement links TRBV12-3 or TRBV12-4 to TRBJ2-7, with D unclear. V was pared by 5 bases and J by 1 base, with 12 bases between. CDR3 size: 14 residues. The CDR3 here is CASSPRTVSYEQYF. CDR3 coding DNA: TGTGCCAGCAGTCCGCGGACGGTTTCCTACGAGCAGTACTTC.

This clonotype was seen ten or more times. The CDR3: CAISGGGDTQYF. The CDR3 nucleotides are TGTGCCATCAGTGGGGGGGGAGATACGCAGTATTTT. V and J are TRBV10-3 and TRBJ2-3, with 7 bases matching TRBD2. This CDR3 region has 12 residues. V lost 4 bases, J lost 5 bases, and 0 bases stayed unmatched. Per the germline V gene, CDR1 is ENHRY and CDR2 is SYGVKD.

This clonotype was observed a few times. The chain recombines TRBV3-1 with TRBJ1-2; no definite D call. Per germline, CDR1 LGHDT and CDR2 YNNKEL (reference sequence). V was shortened by 5 bases and J by 5 bases, with 18 bases between the two germline ends. The CDR3 contains 15 residues. CDR3 sequence: CASSTRRQATYGYTF. In nucleotides, the CDR3 is TGTGCCAGCAGCACGCGGCGGCAGGCAACGTATGGCTACACCTTC.

In this sample, this clonotype turned up many times. This rearrangement joins TRBV12-3 or TRBV12-4 to TRBJ2-1, with no clear D. With 6 bases removed from V and 8 bases from J, the gap between germline ends came to 11 bases. The CDR3 is 12 amino acids. CDR3 nucleotides: TGTGCCAGCAGCTATGACGGTCATGAGCAGTTCTTC. It specifies CASSYDGHEQFF.

This clonotype appeared a few times. This chain uses TRBV12-3 or TRBV12-4 with TRBJ2-1, with no clear D. V was trimmed by 0 bases and J by 8 bases, leaving 8 bases between them. CDR3 size: 13 residues. The CDR3 reads CASSLAPFDEQFF. The CDR3 DNA reads as TGTGCCAGCAGTTTAGCCCCCTTCGATGAGCAGTTCTTC.

The table lists this clonotype with many counts. The V and J genes are TRBV5-1 and TRBJ1-1, with 11 bases matching TRBD1. V was pared by 3 bases and J by 6 bases, with 1 base of the junction left unmatched. Germline V gene sequence: CDR1 SGHRS, CDR2 YFSETQ. This CDR3 is 13 amino acids long. The CDR3 reads CASSWDRGSEAFF. The CDR3 bases are TGCGCCAGCAGCTGGGACAGGGGGTCTGAAGCTTTCTTT.

This clonotype was detected ten times or more. This chain joins TRBV12-3 or TRBV12-4 and TRBJ1-5; 10 nucleotides align to TRBD1. The CDR3 has 17 residues. The trim removed 3 bases at V and 0 bases at J, leaving 5 bases unmatched. The CDR3 is CASSFWDRGYSNQPQHF. CDR3 bases: TGTGCCAGCAGTTTCTGGGACAGGGGCTATAGCAATCAGCCCCAGCATTTT.